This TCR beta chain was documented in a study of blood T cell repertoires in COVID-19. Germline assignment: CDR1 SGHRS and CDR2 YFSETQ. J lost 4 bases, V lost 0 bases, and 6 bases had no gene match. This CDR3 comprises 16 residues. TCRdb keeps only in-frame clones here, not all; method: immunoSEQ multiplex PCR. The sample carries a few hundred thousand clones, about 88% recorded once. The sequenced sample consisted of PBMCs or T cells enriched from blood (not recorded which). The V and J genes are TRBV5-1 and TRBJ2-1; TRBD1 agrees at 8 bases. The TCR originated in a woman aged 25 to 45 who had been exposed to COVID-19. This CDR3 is CASSLAGTGSYNEQFF. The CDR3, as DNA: TGCGCCAGCAGCTTGGCCGGGACAGGCTCATACAATGAGCAGTTCTTC.